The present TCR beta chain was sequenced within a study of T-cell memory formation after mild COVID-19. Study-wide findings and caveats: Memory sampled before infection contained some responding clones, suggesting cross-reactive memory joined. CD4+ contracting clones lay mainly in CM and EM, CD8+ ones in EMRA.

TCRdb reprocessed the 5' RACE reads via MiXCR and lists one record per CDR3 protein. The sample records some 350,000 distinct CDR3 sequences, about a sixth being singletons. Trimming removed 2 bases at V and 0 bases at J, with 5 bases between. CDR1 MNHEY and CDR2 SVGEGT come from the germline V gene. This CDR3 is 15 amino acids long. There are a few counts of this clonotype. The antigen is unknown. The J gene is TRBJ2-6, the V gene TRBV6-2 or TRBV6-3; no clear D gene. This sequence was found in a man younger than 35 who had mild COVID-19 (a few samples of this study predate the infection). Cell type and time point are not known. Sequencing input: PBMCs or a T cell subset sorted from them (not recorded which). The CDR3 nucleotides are TGTGCCAGCAGTTACGGAAACTCTGGGGCCAACGTCCTGACTTTC. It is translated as CASSYGNSGANVLTF.